The T cell receptor (beta chain) described here comes from a study of T cell responses to AZD1222 COVID-19 vaccine. General study results and limits: Spike-specific TCR breadth rose after two AZD1222 doses, and depth rose as well.

Produced via immunoSEQ multiplex PCR; TCRdb's table is partial and in-frame only. The repertoire has 100,000 to 120,000 clones, about 90% of them found once; the top ten carry roughly 14%. With regard to this clone: Its antigen is unidentified.

The germline V gene has CDR1 KGHSH and CDR2 LQKENI. CDR3 length: 12 residues. V shed 3 bases and J shed 5 bases, with 4 bases lying between them. The chain links TRBV18 to TRBJ2-2; D gene ambiguous. The sample in question was peripheral blood, obtained 28 days after the second AZD1222 dose. The sequence was obtained from an adult who received the AZD1222 COVID-19 vaccine. The CDR3 DNA reads TGTGCCAGCTCACCCCGAACCGGGGAGCTGTTTTTT. Translation gives CASSPRTGELFF.